This T cell receptor beta chain was sequenced during a study of blood T cell repertoires in COVID-19. The wider study: COVID-19 samples collected from the United States, Italy and Spain covered acute and convalescent phases. Sources were T cells, B-cell-depleted T cells, or PBMCs; the material itself was cDNA or gDNA.

As processed by the authors: Estimation of nucleated cell counts relied on the amplification of reference gene primers. Here immunoSEQ multiplex PCR was the method, and the copy in TCRdb shows in-frame clones only, minus some. V and J calls and clone size are those listed in that table; D and trimming were worked out from the DNA. Of under 60,000 clones listed, roughly nine tenths are singletons. Germline V gene data show CDR1 as SNHLY and CDR2 as FYNNEI. This CDR3 is 14 amino acids long. Trimming removed 5 bases from V and 2 bases from J; junction bases left unmatched: 2. The chain is built from TRBV2 and TRBJ2-7; 11 bases agree with TRBD2. The sequencing sample was made of peripheral blood. The sequence came from a man in his fifties with acute or convalescent COVID-19. The CDR3 is CASSLTSGAYEQYF. The CDR3 DNA sequence: TGTGCCAGCAGTCTGACTAGCGGGGCCTACGAGCAGTACTTC.